These T cell receptor beta chains were read from a single sample in a study of control samples from healthy donors and cancer patients. Profiled with immunoSEQ multiplex PCR; TCRdb holds only in-frame clones, not every one. The sample gives roughly 370,000 clones, approximately 92% of which show up once; 5.5% to 8% is in the top ten. Sequencing was carried out using PBMCs. All receptors derive from a man in his forties with head and neck cancer. Each CDR3 is given with its conserved first and last residue. A D gene is named only where the DNA matches it firmly. The size field is filled for only some rows; it gives once, few, many or a size class.

>.|15|TRBJ1-4|TRBV28|.
CASSLNRATNEKLFF
TGTGCCAGCAGTTTAAACAGAGCAACTAATGAAAAACTGTTTTTT
>.|12|TRBJ2-7|TRBV29-1|TRBD2
CSGTSTSYEQYF
TGCAGCGGGACTAGCACTTCCTACGAGCAGTACTTC
>.|14|TRBJ2-2|TRBV24-1|.
CATRADTNTGELFF
TGTGCCACCCGTGCGGATACGAACACCGGGGAGCTGTTTTTT
>.|12|TRBJ1-4|TRBV27|.
CASSSPYGKLFF
TGTGCCAGCAGTTCCCCTTATGGGAAACTGTTTTTT
>.|14|TRBJ2-7|TRBV6-5|TRBD2
CASRTSMWSYEQYF
TGTGCCAGCAGGACTAGCATGTGGTCCTACGAGCAGTACTTC
>.|16|TRBJ1-1|TRBV5-1|.
CASSGYELGGPSEAFF
TGCGCCAGCAGCGGATATGAACTTGGGGGGCCCTCTGAAGCTTTCTTT
>once|16|TRBJ2-3|TRBV19|TRBD2
CASGFPAEAGRDTQYF
TGTGCCAGTGGCTTCCCGGCGGAAGCGGGACGCGATACGCAGTATTTT
>.|16|TRBJ2-1|TRBV6-5|TRBD1
CASSYRDSRHYNEQFF
TGTGCCAGCAGTTACAGGGACAGCCGGCACTACAATGAGCAGTTCTTC
>.|15|TRBJ2-7|TRBV6-5|TRBD1
CASSARGQVTYEQYF
TGTGCCAGCAGCGCCCGTGGACAGGTTACCTACGAGCAGTACTTC
>.|16|TRBJ1-2|TRBV24-1|TRBD1
CATSDGGTGGPYGYTF
TGTGCCACCAGTGATGGGGGGACAGGGGGGCCCTATGGCTACACCTTC
>once|11|TRBJ1-1|TRBV7-2|.
CASSLSTEAFF
TGTGCCAGCAGCTTATCCACTGAAGCTTTCTTT
>.|15|TRBJ2-1|TRBV6-6|.
CASSYPLTEYNEQFF
TGTGCCAGCAGTTACCCGTTGACAGAGTACAATGAGCAGTTCTTC
>.|15|TRBJ2-7|TRBV9|.
CASSVGGRGTYEQYF
TGTGCCAGCAGCGTAGGAGGAAGAGGGACCTACGAGCAGTACTTC
>.|13|TRBJ2-1|TRBV11-3|.
CASSLGVNNEQFF
TGTGCCAGCAGCTTAGGGGTTAACAATGAGCAGTTCTTC
>.|16|TRBJ2-2|TRBV11-1|TRBD1
CASSWGTGDHTGELFF
TGTGCCAGCAGCTGGGGGACAGGGGACCACACCGGGGAGCTGTTTTTT
>few|16|TRBJ2-2|TRBV28|.
CASSPQSTSNTGELFF
TGTGCCAGCAGTCCCCAGTCTACGAGCAACACCGGGGAGCTGTTTTTT
>.|12|TRBJ1-2|TRBV5-1|.
CASGGASYGYTF
TGCGCCAGCGGGGGGGCGAGCTATGGCTACACCTTC
>.|16|TRBJ2-2|TRBV25-1|.
CASSEEGGTHTGELFF
TGTGCCAGCAGTGAAGAGGGGGGCACCCACACCGGGGAGCTGTTTTTT
>.|15|TRBJ2-1|TRBV5-1|TRBD2
CASSPFAGGYNEQFF
TGCGCCAGCAGCCCCTTCGCGGGGGGCTACAATGAGCAGTTCTTC
>.|14|TRBJ2-7|TRBV10-3|TRBD1
CATLTGTGGNEQYF
TGTGCCACCCTAACCGGGACAGGGGGCAACGAGCAGTACTTC
>.|16|TRBJ1-1|TRBV19|.
CASSISRLDRFTEAFF
TGTGCCAGTAGTATATCCAGACTAGACCGATTTACTGAAGCTTTCTTT
>.|14|TRBJ1-1|TRBV7-2|.
CASSRQVMNTEAFF
TGTGCCAGCAGTCGACAGGTTATGAACACTGAAGCTTTCTTT
>.|16|TRBJ2-3|TRBV11-2|.
CASSLRSVYLTDTQYF
TGTGCCAGCAGCTTAAGATCGGTTTACTTAACAGATACGCAGTATTTT
>.|15|TRBJ2-5|TRBV23-1|.
CASSPPEATQETQYF
TGCGCCAGCAGTCCCCCTGAGGCAACTCAAGAGACCCAGTACTTC
>.|14|TRBJ2-3|TRBV9|TRBD2
CATGGPASTDTQYF
TGTGCGACGGGGGGACCCGCTAGCACAGATACGCAGTATTTT
>.|16|TRBJ1-2|TRBV14|TRBD1
CASSRSWTGLSYGYTF
TGTGCCAGCAGCCGAAGCTGGACAGGACTTTCCTATGGCTACACCTTC
>once|13|TRBJ1-1|TRBV27|.
CASSGAGGLEAFF
TGTGCCAGCAGTGGGGCGGGGGGCTTGGAGGCTTTCTTT
>few|17|TRBJ1-3|TRBV7-2|.
CASSAKLTRGPGNTIYF
TGTGCCAGCAGCGCAAAATTGACCCGGGGCCCAGGAAACACCATATATTTT
>.|17|TRBJ2-5|TRBV7-6|TRBD2
CASSSPVTRGDQETQYF
TGTGCCAGCAGCTCCCCGGTGACCCGGGGGGACCAAGAGACCCAGTACTTC
>.|16|TRBJ2-2|TRBV24-1|.
CATSDPRRANTGELFF
TGTGCCACCAGTGATCCCCGCCGGGCGAACACCGGGGAGCTGTTTTTT
>.|15|TRBJ1-6|TRBV4-1|.
CASSQGRQDNSPLHF
TGCGCCAGCAGCCAAGGGCGTCAGGATAATTCACCCCTCCACTTT
>.|17|TRBJ2-3|TRBV5-1|TRBD2
CASSLKLAGGSTDTQYF
TGCGCCAGCAGCTTGAAGTTAGCGGGAGGAAGCACAGATACGCAGTATTTT
>.|15|TRBJ2-1|TRBV11-2|TRBD2
CASSPGTSGNNEQFF
TGTGCCAGCAGCCCCGGGACTAGCGGTAACAATGAGCAGTTCTTC
>.|14|TRBJ1-1|TRBV7-2|.
CASAVIVVGGEAFF
TGTGCCAGCGCAGTCATAGTTGTGGGCGGTGAAGCTTTCTTT
>once|14|TRBJ2-7|TRBV28|.
CASRFTGIPYEQYF
TGTGCCAGCAGGTTCACAGGGATACCCTACGAGCAGTACTTC
>few|14|TRBJ1-6|TRBV11-2|TRBD1
CASSPGGTYSPLHF
TGTGCCAGCAGCCCAGGGGGGACCTATTCACCCCTCCACTTT
>.|16|TRBJ1-1|TRBV4-1|.
CASSQALSLVNTEAFF
TGCGCCAGCAGCCAAGCCCTAAGCCTGGTGAACACTGAAGCTTTCTTT
>once|13|TRBJ2-5|TRBV7-9|.
CASSSETKETQYF
TGTGCCAGCAGCTCCGAGACAAAAGAGACCCAGTACTTC
>.|17|TRBJ2-2|TRBV10-3|TRBD2
CATTGTSGEGGTGELFF
TGTGCCACAACCGGGACTAGCGGGGAAGGGGGGACCGGGGAGCTGTTTTTT
>.|15|TRBJ2-7|TRBV6-1|.
CASSELAGSSYEQYF
TGTGCCAGCAGTGAACTAGCAGGAAGTTCCTACGAGCAGTACTTC
>.|13|TRBJ1-2|TRBV11-2|TRBD1
CASSKDRNYGYTF
TGTGCCAGCAGCAAGGACAGGAACTATGGCTACACCTTC
>.|13|TRBJ2-1|TRBV27|.
CASSRGTYNEQFF
TGTGCCAGCAGTCGTGGAACTTACAATGAGCAGTTCTTC
>.|14|TRBJ1-5|TRBV18|.
CASSPGQSSQPQHF
TGTGCCAGCTCACCCGGACAGAGTTCACAGCCCCAGCATTTT
>.|14|TRBJ2-4|TRBV30|TRBD2
CAWSVPSGRSIQYF
TGTGCCTGGAGTGTACCTAGCGGGAGGAGCATTCAGTACTTC
>.|14|TRBJ1-2|TRBV18|.
CASSPMEGGYGYTF
TGTGCCAGCTCACCAATGGAGGGCGGCTATGGCTACACCTTC
>.|17|TRBJ2-1|TRBV5-4|.
CASSLEGAGRRNNEQFF
TGTGCCAGCAGCTTGGAGGGGGCAGGGAGGCGGAACAATGAGCAGTTCTTC
>.|14|TRBJ2-4|TRBV28|.
CASSLYRAKNIQYF
TGTGCCAGCAGTTTATATAGAGCCAAAAACATTCAGTACTTC
>once|17|TRBJ2-6|TRBV28|TRBD1
CASSPPTGRPGANVLTF
TGTGCCAGCAGTCCGCCGACAGGGCGCCCTGGGGCCAACGTCCTGACTTTC
>many|18|TRBJ1-1|TRBV30|.
CAWSVGVHLPFTPTEAFF
TGTGCCTGGAGTGTAGGGGTACACTTACCTTTTACGCCCACTGAAGCTTTCTTT
>.|16|TRBJ2-5|TRBV28|.
CASSLSQYRGGETQYF
TGTGCCAGCAGTTTATCTCAATACAGGGGGGGAGAGACCCAGTACTTC